The 16 T cell receptor beta chains given below trace back to one sample, sequenced in a study of T cells after yellow fever vaccination. MiXCR, run by TCRdb on the 5' RACE reads, gives a single entry per CDR3 protein. The data contain fewer than 500,000 distinct CDR3 sequences, over 15% of them seen just once; the ten biggest clones take up 15% to 20%. Material: PBMCs, obtained before the yellow fever booster vaccination. All receptors derive from a man aged 18 to 30 who received the YFV17D yellow fever vaccine.

The CDR3 DNA follows: TGCGCCAGCAGCCCCAGGGTTGGAACTAATGAAAAACTGTTTTTT. Its protein is CASSPRVGTNEKLFF. This chain uses TRBV5-1 with TRBJ1-4; D is perhaps TRBD1 (5 bases). Trimming left V 4 bases short and J 1 base short, with 11 bases between. From germline, CDR1 is SGHRS and CDR2 YFSETQ. This CDR3 spans 15 amino acids.

This clonotype was observed at least ten times. The chain is built from TRBV20-1 and TRBJ2-7; D not certain. This CDR3 region has 11 residues. CDR1 is DFQATT, CDR2 SNEGSKA, per germline (reference sequence). V was shortened by 5 bases and J by 7 bases, with 12 bases between the two germline ends. CDR3 nucleotides: TGCAGTGCTCTAGATTTGCGAGAGCAGTACTTC. It codes for CSALDLREQYF.

This rearrangement joins TRBV19 to TRBJ2-1; possibly TRBD1 for D (6 bases). The V end was cut by 3 bases, the J end by 5 bases, with 11 bases between. The CDR3 loop spans 14 amino acids. Per the germline V gene, CDR1 is LNHDA and CDR2 is SQIVND (reference sequence). CDR3 residues: CASSMGPGDNEQFF. Here the CDR3 DNA reads TGTGCCAGTAGTATGGGCCCAGGGGACAATGAGCAGTTCTTC. Together with reference TRBV19 and TRBJ2-1, the CDR3 gives the full variable domain: DGGITQSPKYLFRKEGQNVTLSCEQNLNHDAMYWYRQDPGQGLRLIYYSQIVNDFQKGDIAEGYSVSREKKESFPLTVTSAQKNPTAFYLCASSMGPGDNEQFFGPGTRLTVL.

This clonotype came up a few times. This chain connects TRBV29-1 to TRBJ2-7; 7 bases are shared with TRBD1. V dropped 4 bases and J dropped 5; count of bases not matched to a gene: 5. CDR1 is SQVTM, CDR2 ANQGSEA, per germline. The CDR3 spans 12 residues. CDR3 loop: CSVGVDRDEQYF. The CDR3 DNA reads as TGCAGCGTTGGGGTTGACAGGGACGAGCAGTACTTC.

The chain links TRBV12-3 or TRBV12-4 to TRBJ2-1; D gene uncertain. Trimming left V 7 bases short and J 4 bases short, with 11 bases between. This CDR3 has 13 amino acids. The CDR3 spells CASNTDGYNEQFF. The CDR3 coding sequence is TGTGCCAGCAATACTGACGGATACAATGAGCAGTTCTTC.

The chain employs TRBV3-2 and TRBJ2-7. TRBV3-2 is classified as a pseudogene. The length of the CDR3 is 11 residues. The CDR3 is CARGRTYEQYV. The CDR3 bases are TGTGCCAGAGGGAGAACCTACGAGCAGTACGTC.

Ten or more counts support this clonotype. V is TRBV4-1 and J is TRBJ1-1; D gene ambiguous. Germline-derived CDR1 and CDR2 are MGHRA and YSYEKL. Trimming pared 1 base from V and 2 bases from J, leaving 17 bases between. The CDR3 length is 17 residues. This CDR3 reads CASSQATWRQLNTEAFF. The CDR3 nucleotides are TGCGCCAGCAGCCAAGCTACTTGGAGGCAGCTAAACACTGAAGCTTTCTTT.

This chain joins TRBV7-2 and TRBJ1-2; TRBD1 matches at 7 bases. CDR3 length: 15 amino acids. J was trimmed by 4 bases and V by 4 bases; bases with no gene match: 9. Germline CDR1 reads SGHTA; CDR2 reads FQGNSA. CDR3 loop: CASSYAGQTSYGYTF. The DNA of the CDR3 is TGTGCCAGCAGCTACGCGGGACAGACATCCTATGGCTACACCTTC.

This clonotype turned up a few times. The chain has TRBV28 and TRBJ1-6; 7 nucleotides match TRBD1. The CDR3 spans 14 residues. CDR1 MDHEN and CDR2 SYDVKM come from the germline V gene. The junction had 10 bases not matched to a gene; V was cut back by 4 bases and J by 13 bases. The CDR3 DNA follows: TGTGCCAGCAGTTCAAACCGGGACAGTCAGCCCCTCCACTTT. Translation: CASSSNRDSQPLHF.

This clonotype was found a few times. This chain uses TRBV7-3 with TRBJ1-2, with TRBD1 as a possible D gene (6 bases). The CDR3 has 14 amino acids. Trimming removed 5 bases at V and 4 bases at J, with 14 bases between. Germline V lookup: CDR1 SGHTA, CDR2 FQGTGA. This chain's CDR3 is CASSPGAGGYGYTF. The DNA for the CDR3 is TGTGCCAGCAGCCCAGGGGCGGGGGGCTATGGCTACACCTTC.

The rearrangement links TRBV12-3 or TRBV12-4 to TRBJ1-2; no clear D gene. The V gene lost 4 bases and the J gene lost 4 bases, with 10 bases spanning the gap. The CDR3 is 13 amino acids. For the CDR3, the DNA is TGTGCCAGCAGTTCGGCCAGATTCTATGGCTACACCTTC. It is translated as CASSSARFYGYTF.

This clonotype has more than one count but fewer than ten. The chain links TRBV6-1 to TRBJ1-2; D possibly corresponds to TRBD1 (5 bases). The germline V gene encodes CDR1 MNHNS and CDR2 SASEGT. Trimming took 1 base from V and 1 from J, leaving 13 bases between them. CDR3 length: 16 residues. The CDR3 spells CASSEGSWGNNYGYTF. CDR3 in DNA: TGTGCCAGCAGTGAAGGGTCATGGGGGAATAACTATGGCTACACCTTC.

This clonotype appeared many times. The rearrangement joins TRBV7-2 to TRBJ1-1; D unclear. This CDR3 has 11 residues. Looked up from germline, CDR1 is SGHTA and CDR2 is FQGNSA. Trimming left V 2 bases short and J 8 bases short, with 6 bases between. CDR3: CASSLTVEAFF. In DNA, the CDR3 is TGTGCCAGCAGCTTAACGGTAGAAGCTTTCTTT.

This clonotype was detected a few times. As DNA, the CDR3 is TGCAGCGTATCCGACAGAAGACTTTACAATGAGCAGTTCTTC. Protein product: CSVSDRRLYNEQFF. The rearrangement joins TRBV29-1 to TRBJ2-1; D perhaps matches TRBD1 (5 bases). Germline-derived CDR1 and CDR2 are SQVTM and ANQGSEA. Trimming cost V 6 bases and J 4 bases, with 16 bases left between them. CDR3 size: 14 residues.

The chain employs TRBV30 and TRBJ1-2; 7 nucleotides agree with TRBD1. Germline V gene lookup returns CDR1 GTSNPN and CDR2 SVGIG (reference sequence). The CDR3 consists of 13 residues. Germline trimming cut 1 base from V and 4 bases from J; bases unmatched to any gene: 3. The CDR3 bases are TGTGCCTGGAGTGGAGGGACAGCCTATGGCTACACCTTC. Translation gives CAWSGGTAYGYTF.

This clonotype was seen a few times. V usage is TRBV4-1 and J usage is TRBJ1-1; D is ambiguous. CDR1 is MGHRA, CDR2 YSYEKL, per germline. Trimming removed 1 base from V and 3 bases from J, with 15 bases in between. The CDR3 contains 16 residues. DNA for the CDR3: TGCGCCAGCAGCCAAGTGGAGAGGCTTAGGGACACTGAAGCTTTCTTT. It yields the protein CASSQVERLRDTEAFF.